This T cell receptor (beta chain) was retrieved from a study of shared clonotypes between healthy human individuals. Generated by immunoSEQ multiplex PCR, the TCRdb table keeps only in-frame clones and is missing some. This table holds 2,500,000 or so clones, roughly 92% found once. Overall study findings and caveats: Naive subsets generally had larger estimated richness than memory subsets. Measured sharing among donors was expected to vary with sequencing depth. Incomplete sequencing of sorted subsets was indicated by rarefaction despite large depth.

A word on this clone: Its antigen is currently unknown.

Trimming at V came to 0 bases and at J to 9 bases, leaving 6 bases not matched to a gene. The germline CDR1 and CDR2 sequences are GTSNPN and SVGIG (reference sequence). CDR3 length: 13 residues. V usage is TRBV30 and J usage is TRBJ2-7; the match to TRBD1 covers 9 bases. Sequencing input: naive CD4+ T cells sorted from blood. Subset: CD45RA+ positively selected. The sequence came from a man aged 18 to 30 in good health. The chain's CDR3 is CAWSVQGAGRQYF. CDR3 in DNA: TGTGCCTGGAGTGTACAGGGGGCGGGCCGGCAGTACTTC.